A selection of T cell receptor beta chains follows, all from one sample in a study of blood T cell repertoires in COVID-19. Produced via immunoSEQ multiplex PCR; TCRdb's table is partial and in-frame only. The data show around 100,000 clones, with roughly 80% seen just once and roughly an eighth held by the top ten. Source material: peripheral blood. Every receptor here comes from a man aged 50 to 60 with active or convalescent COVID-19. Both conserved end residues are part of each CDR3. D genes are given only for firm matches. For some rows the clone size is stated as once, few or many, or as a class when expanded; others skip it.

size,D,J,V,CDR3,DNA
NA,TRBD1,TRBJ2-2,TRBV23-1,CASRRQGTNTGELFF,TGCGCCAGTAGACGACAGGGGACGAACACCGGGGAGCTGTTTTTT
NA,TRBD2,TRBJ2-1,TRBV27,CASSRARTSGEGIYNEQFF,TGTGCCAGCAGCCGAGCCCGGACTAGCGGAGAGGGGATATACAATGAGCAGTTCTTC
NA,NA,TRBJ2-2,TRBV6-2/TRBV6-3,CASSYVSGNTGELFF,TGTGCCAGCAGTTACGTAAGCGGAAACACCGGGGAGCTGTTTTTT
NA,TRBD1,TRBJ2-7,TRBV7-8,CASSPMGQAYEQYF,TGTGCCAGCAGCCCGATGGGACAGGCCTACGAGCAGTACTTC
NA,NA,TRBJ1-5,TRBV7-8,CASSFDSGNQPQHF,TGTGCCAGCAGCTTTGATTCAGGGAATCAGCCCCAGCATTTT
NA,TRBD1,TRBJ2-1,TRBV6-1,CASSETGQGVRSEQFF,TGTGCCAGCAGTGAAACGGGACAGGGCGTACGGAGTGAGCAGTTCTTC
NA,NA,TRBJ1-1,TRBV2,CASSALQGTEAFF,TGTGCCAGCAGTGCCTTACAGGGTACTGAAGCTTTCTTT
NA,NA,TRBJ1-3,TRBV4-1,CASSLRNTTSGNTIYF,TGCGCCAGCAGCCTCCGGAATACTACCTCTGGAAACACCATATATTTT
few,TRBD1,TRBJ1-1,TRBV7-9,CASSEGQGEEAFF,TGTGCCAGCAGCGAGGGACAGGGAGAAGAAGCTTTCTTT
once,NA,TRBJ1-2,TRBV11-2,CASSSAGGGGGYTF,TGTGCCAGCAGCTCAGCTGGGGGAGGAGGTGGCTACACCTTC
few,NA,TRBJ1-4,TRBV29-1,CSVAQGGGEKLFF,TGCAGCGTTGCGCAGGGCGGGGGCGAAAAACTGTTTTTT
NA,TRBD1,TRBJ1-1,TRBV18,CASSPLRGINTEAFF,TGTGCCAGCTCACCACTCAGGGGGATCAACACTGAAGCTTTCTTT
NA,TRBD1,TRBJ1-5,TRBV30,CAWSVTGQDNQPQHF,TGTGCCTGGAGTGTGACGGGACAGGACAATCAGCCCCAGCATTTT
NA,TRBD2,TRBJ2-3,TRBV7-8,CASSLVGWEGPTSDTQYF,TGTGCCAGCAGCTTAGTGGGGTGGGAGGGCCCAACTTCAGATACGCAGTATTTT
NA,NA,TRBJ1-2,TRBV7-2,CASSLGFQSGYTF,TGTGCCAGCAGCTTAGGTTTTCAGTCTGGCTACACCTTC
NA,NA,TRBJ2-1,TRBV4-1,CASSNAGSYNEQFF,TGCGCCAGCAGCAACGCCGGGAGCTACAATGAGCAGTTCTTC
NA,NA,TRBJ2-5,TRBV6-6,CASRSGQGGRETQYF,TGTGCCAGCAGATCTGGACAGGGCGGGAGAGAGACCCAGTACTTC
NA,NA,TRBJ1-1,TRBV19,CASTPDMGTEAFF,TGTGCCAGTACCCCGGACATGGGCACTGAAGCTTTCTTT
NA,TRBD1,TRBJ1-1,TRBV28,CASSLGGSRNTEAFF,TGTGCCAGCAGCTTAGGGGGCTCAAGGAACACTGAAGCTTTCTTT
NA,NA,TRBJ1-4,TRBV3-1/TRBV3-2,CASSQTTGEPKLFF,TGTGCCAGCAGCCAGACGACAGGCGAGCCGAAACTGTTTTTT
once,TRBD1,TRBJ1-4,TRBV19,CASRGQGAPTNEKLFF,TGTGCCAGTAGAGGACAGGGGGCGCCAACTAATGAAAAACTGTTTTTT
NA,TRBD1,TRBJ1-2,TRBV6-2/TRBV6-3,CASSSGTGNYGYTF,TGTGCCAGCAGTTCGGGGACAGGGAACTATGGCTACACCTTC
NA,NA,TRBJ2-5,TRBV25-1,CASTHPGTETQYF,TGTGCCAGCACTCACCCGGGAACAGAGACCCAGTACTTC